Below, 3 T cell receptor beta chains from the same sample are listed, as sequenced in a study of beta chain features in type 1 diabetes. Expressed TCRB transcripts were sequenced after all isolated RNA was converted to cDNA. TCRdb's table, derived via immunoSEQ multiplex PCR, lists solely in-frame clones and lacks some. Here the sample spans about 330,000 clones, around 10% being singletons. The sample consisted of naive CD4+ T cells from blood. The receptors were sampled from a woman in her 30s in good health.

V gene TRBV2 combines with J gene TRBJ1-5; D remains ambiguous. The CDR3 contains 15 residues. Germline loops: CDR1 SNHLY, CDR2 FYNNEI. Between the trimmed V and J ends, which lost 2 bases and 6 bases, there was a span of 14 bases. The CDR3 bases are TGTGCCAGCAGTGAACCCCCATCCACGAGTCAGCCCCAGCATTTT. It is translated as CASSEPPSTSQPQHF.

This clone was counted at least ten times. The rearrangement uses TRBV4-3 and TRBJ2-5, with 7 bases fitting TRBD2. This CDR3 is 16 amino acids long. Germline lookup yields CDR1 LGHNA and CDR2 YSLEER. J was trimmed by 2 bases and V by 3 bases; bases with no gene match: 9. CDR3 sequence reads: CASSQALAETQETQYF. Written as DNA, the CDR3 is TGCGCCAGCAGCCAGGCTCTAGCGGAGACTCAAGAGACCCAGTACTTC.

CDR3 sequence reads: CASSYRLAGADTQYF. As DNA, the CDR3 is TGTGCCAGCAGCTACCGACTAGCGGGAGCAGATACGCAGTATTTT. This chain joins TRBV7-2 and TRBJ2-3, with 12 positions matching TRBD2. This CDR3 is built from 15 residues. Per the germline V gene, CDR1 is SGHTA and CDR2 is FQGNSA. The V segment lost 4 bases and the J segment 4 bases; nucleotides outside the gene matches: 3.